This T cell receptor beta chain was observed in a study of OX40 agonist ivuxolimab in advanced cancers. A note on the overall study: Ivuxolimab, which targeted the costimulatory receptor OX40 (CD134), was an agonistic, fully human IgG2 monoclonal antibody. Intravenous ivuxolimab was administered to patients every 2 weeks at six dose levels: 0.01, 0.1, 0.3, 1.5, 3 and 10 mg/kg. Among the roughly 50 dose-escalation patients, around 20 had hepatocellular carcinoma, around 15 melanoma, 9 renal cell carcinoma and 9 head and neck cancer. A male proportion of almost 85% and a mean age of 60 years, ranging from about 23 to 79, were recorded for the dose-escalation cohort. Prior anti-PD-1, anti-PD-L1 or anti-CTLA-4 therapy was permitted, and checkpoint inhibitors had been received by less than 45% of dose-escalation patients. Three dose-escalation patients achieved partial responses, one with hepatocellular carcinoma and two with cutaneous melanoma. Peripheral TCRbeta sequencing was intended to test whether TCR sequence diversity was altered and clonal T-cell expansion was caused by ivuxolimab. The monotherapy dose-escalation portion (N ≈ 55 patients) of the phase I ivuxolimab trial is reported in the paper. The investigation overall reported the following: On average, CD8+ T cells showed more expanded clones than CD4+ T cells after ivuxolimab. At doses of 0.1 to 3.0 mg/kg, clonal expansion of both CD4+ and CD8+ blood T cells was observed from baseline to week 6. The antigen specificity of the peripheral T cells that underwent clonal expansion was not determined. In partial responders in the 0.1-3.0 mg/kg groups, normalized peripheral clonal expansion was found to be among the lowest, especially among CD8+ T cells. Low levels of normalized T-cell clonal expansion were also seen in some nonresponding patients.

Note on this clone: Its antigen specificity is not known. One base away there is no much larger clone; base qualities are not given.

The CDR3 numbers 11 residues from cysteine through phenylalanine. Only the CDR3 DNA stays, 33 bases, in frame from base 1. The CDR1 and CDR2 encoded by the germline V gene (reference sequence) are DFQATT and SNEGSKA. Trimming at the junction amounts to 0 bases on V and 16 bases on J, and the germline ends lie 13 bases apart. For sequencing of the TCRbeta CDR3 region, genomic DNA was extracted from the sorted cells. The immunoSEQ Assay was used to sequence the TCRbeta CDR3 regions. TCRdb limited this immuneACCESS table to in-frame rearrangements with V and J called. A share of clones is missing; checked studies link under half to unresolved V genes, and the rest is unexplained. The table for this sample lists approximately 130,000 clones; 93% of them were counted only once. The ten largest clones represent roughly 1% of the sample. Patients with autoimmune disease history or receiving systemic immunosuppression were excluded from the trial. Peripheral blood for TCR sequencing was collected from all dose cohorts at baseline, on cycle 4 day 1, and on cycle 7 day 1. The samples were taken from a phase I, first-in-human, multicenter, open-label dose-escalation trial of ivuxolimab. Adults with locally advanced or metastatic melanoma, renal cell, hepatocellular, or head and neck squamous cell carcinoma were enrolled in the trial. Before TCR sequencing, CD4+ T cells and CD8+ T cells from peripheral blood were sorted into separate populations.

This TCR was sampled from an adult with an advanced solid tumor such as melanoma, head and neck, liver or kidney cancer. The chain is encoded by TRBV20-1 joined to TRBJ1-5, with the D gene uncertain. Source: CD4+ or CD8+ T cells sorted from blood, taken in a trial of the OX40 agonist ivuxolimab. Read as DNA, the sequence is TGCAGTGCTAGAGACCCACTTGCTAACCATTTT. This sequence encodes CSARDPLANHF.